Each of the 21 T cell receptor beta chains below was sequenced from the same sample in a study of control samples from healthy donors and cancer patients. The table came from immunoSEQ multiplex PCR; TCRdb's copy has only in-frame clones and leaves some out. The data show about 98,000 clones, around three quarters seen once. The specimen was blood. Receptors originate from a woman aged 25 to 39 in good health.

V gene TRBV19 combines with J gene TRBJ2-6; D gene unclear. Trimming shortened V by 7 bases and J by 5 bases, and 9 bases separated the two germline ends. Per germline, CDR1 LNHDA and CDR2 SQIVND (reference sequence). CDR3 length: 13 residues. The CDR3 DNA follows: TGTGCCAGTATGGGCGACTGGGCCAACGTCCTGACTTTC. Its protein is CASMGDWANVLTF.

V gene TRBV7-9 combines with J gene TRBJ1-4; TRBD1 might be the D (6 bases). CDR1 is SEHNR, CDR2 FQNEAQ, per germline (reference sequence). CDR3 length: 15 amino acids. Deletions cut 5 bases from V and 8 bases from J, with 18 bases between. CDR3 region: CASSPNVGGAEKLFF. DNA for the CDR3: TGTGCCAGCAGCCCCAACGTCGGGGGGGCGGAAAAACTGTTTTTT.

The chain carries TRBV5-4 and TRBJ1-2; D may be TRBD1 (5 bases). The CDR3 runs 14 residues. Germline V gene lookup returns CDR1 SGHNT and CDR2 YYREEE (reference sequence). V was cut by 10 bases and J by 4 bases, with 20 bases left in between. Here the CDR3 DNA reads TGTGCCGGGTTTAAGGGCAGGGCCCCCTATGGCTACACCTTC. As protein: CAGFKGRAPYGYTF.

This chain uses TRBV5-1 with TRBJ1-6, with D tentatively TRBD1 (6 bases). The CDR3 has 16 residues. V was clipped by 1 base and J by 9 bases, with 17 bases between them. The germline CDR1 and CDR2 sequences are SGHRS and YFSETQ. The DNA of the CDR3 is TGCGCCAGCAGCTTGAAGGGGGGGCCTCAAGGTTCACCCCTCCACTTT. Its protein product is CASSLKGGPQGSPLHF. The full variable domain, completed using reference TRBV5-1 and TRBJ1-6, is KAGVTQTPRYLIKTRGQQVTLSCSPISGHRSVSWYQQTPGQGLQFLFEYFSETQRNKGNFPGRFSGRQFSNSRSEMNVSTLELGDSALYLCASSLKGGPQGSPLHFGNGTRLTVT.

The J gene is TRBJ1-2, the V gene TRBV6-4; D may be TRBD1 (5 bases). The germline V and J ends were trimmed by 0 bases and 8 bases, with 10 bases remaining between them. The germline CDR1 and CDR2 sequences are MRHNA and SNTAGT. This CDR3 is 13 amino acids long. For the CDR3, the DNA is TGTGCCAGCAGTGACTCGAAGGGGTTGGGCTACACCTTC. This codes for CASSDSKGLGYTF.

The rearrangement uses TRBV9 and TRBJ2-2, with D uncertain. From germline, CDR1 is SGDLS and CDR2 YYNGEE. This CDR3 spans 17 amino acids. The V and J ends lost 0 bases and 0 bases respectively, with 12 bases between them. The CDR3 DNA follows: TGTGCCAGCAGCGTAGCCCCCCTGGGCTCGAACACCGGGGAGCTGTTTTTT. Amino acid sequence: CASSVAPLGSNTGELFF. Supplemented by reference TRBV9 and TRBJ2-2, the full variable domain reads DSGVTQTPKHLITATGQRVTLRCSPRSGDLSVYWYQQSLDQGLQFLIQYYNGEERAKGNILERFSAQQFPDLHSELNLSSLELGDSALYFCASSVAPLGSNTGELFFGEGSRLTVL.

The CDR3 DNA reads as TGTGCCTTCTATGACCCCAGGGGGGAGACCCAGTACTTC. It is translated as CAFYDPRGETQYF. This sequence joins TRBV30 and TRBJ2-5, with TRBD1 identical over 7 bases. After removal of 7 bases from V and 5 bases from J, the junction contained 10 bases not matched to a gene. The CDR3 runs 13 residues. Germline CDR1 is GTSNPN and CDR2 is SVGIG (reference sequence).

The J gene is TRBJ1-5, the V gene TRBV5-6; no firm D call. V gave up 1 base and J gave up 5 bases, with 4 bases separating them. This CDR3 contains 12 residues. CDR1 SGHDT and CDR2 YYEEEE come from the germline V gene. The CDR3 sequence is CASSLPDQPQHF. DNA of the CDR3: TGTGCCAGCAGCTTGCCAGATCAGCCCCAGCATTTT.

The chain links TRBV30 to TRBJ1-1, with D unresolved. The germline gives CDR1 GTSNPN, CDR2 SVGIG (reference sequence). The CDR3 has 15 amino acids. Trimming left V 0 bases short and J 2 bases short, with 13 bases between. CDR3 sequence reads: CAWSVRRYVNTEAFF. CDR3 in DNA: TGTGCCTGGAGTGTACGTAGGTACGTCAACACTGAAGCTTTCTTT.

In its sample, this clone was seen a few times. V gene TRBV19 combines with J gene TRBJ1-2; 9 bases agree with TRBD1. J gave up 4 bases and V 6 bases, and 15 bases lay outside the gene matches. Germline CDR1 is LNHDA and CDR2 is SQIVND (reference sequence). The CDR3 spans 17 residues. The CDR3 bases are TGTGCCAGTAGGATCCGGGACAGGGAGACTTTCGGCTATGGCTACACCTTC. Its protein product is CASRIRDRETFGYGYTF.

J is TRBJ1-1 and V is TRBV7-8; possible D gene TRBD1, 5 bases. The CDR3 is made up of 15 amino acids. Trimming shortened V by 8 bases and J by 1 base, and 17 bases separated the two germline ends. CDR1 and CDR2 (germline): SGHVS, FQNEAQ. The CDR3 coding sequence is TGTGCCAGCCTCCTGGGCAGGGTGGGGAACACTGAAGCTTTCTTT. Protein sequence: CASLLGRVGNTEAFF.

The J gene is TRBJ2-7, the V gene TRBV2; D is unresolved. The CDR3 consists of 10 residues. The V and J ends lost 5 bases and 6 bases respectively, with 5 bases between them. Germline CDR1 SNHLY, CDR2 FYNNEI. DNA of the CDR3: TGTGCCAGCAGTCGGGCCGAGCAGTACTTC. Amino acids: CASSRAEQYF.

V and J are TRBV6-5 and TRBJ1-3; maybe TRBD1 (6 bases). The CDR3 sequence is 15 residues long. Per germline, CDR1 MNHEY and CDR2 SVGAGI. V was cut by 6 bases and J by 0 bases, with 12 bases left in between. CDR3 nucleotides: TGTGCCAGCAGACTCACAGGGAGCTCTGGAAACACCATATATTTT. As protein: CASRLTGSSGNTIYF.

The CDR3 nucleotides are TGTGCCAGCAGCTCAACTAGCGGGGGGAAAGAGACCCAGTACTTC. This sequence encodes CASSSTSGGKETQYF. The chain employs TRBV7-2 and TRBJ2-5; 12 bases are a match to TRBD2. Germline assignment: CDR1 SGHTA and CDR2 FQGNSA. Germline trimming cut 4 bases from V and 3 bases from J; bases unmatched to any gene: 3. This CDR3 spans 15 amino acids.

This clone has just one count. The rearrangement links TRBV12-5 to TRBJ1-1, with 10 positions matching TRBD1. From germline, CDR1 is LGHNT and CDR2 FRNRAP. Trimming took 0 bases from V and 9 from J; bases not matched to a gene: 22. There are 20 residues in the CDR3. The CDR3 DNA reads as TGTGCTAGTGGTTTGGTACGGATCTCGGGACAGGGGCTAACCCGACTGAAAGCTTTCTTT. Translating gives CASGLVRISGQGLTRLKAFF.

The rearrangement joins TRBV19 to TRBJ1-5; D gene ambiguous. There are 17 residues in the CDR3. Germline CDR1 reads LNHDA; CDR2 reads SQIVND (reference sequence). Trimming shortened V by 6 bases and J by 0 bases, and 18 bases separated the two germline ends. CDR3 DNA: TGTGCCAGTAGCCGAACCGATACCCCTTATAGCAATCAGCCCCAGCATTTT. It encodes CASSRTDTPYSNQPQHF. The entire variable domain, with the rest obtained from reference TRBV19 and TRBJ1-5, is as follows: DGGITQSPKYLFRKEGQNVTLSCEQNLNHDAMYWYRQDPGQGLRLIYYSQIVNDFQKGDIAEGYSVSREKKESFPLTVTSAQKNPTAFYLCASSRTDTPYSNQPQHFGDGTRLSIL.

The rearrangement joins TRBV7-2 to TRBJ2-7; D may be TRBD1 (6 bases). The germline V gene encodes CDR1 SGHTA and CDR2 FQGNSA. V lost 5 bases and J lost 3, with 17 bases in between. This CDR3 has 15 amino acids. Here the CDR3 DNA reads TGTGCCAGCAGCACTTCATCCGGGACAAACTACGAGCAGTACTTC. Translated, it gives CASSTSSGTNYEQYF. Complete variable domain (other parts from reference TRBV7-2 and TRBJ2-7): GAGVSQSPSNKVTEKGKDVELRCDPISGHTALYWYRQSLGQGLEFLIYFQGNSAPDKSGLPSDRFSAERTGGSVSTLTIQRTQQEDSAVYLCASSTSSGTNYEQYFGPGTRLTVT.

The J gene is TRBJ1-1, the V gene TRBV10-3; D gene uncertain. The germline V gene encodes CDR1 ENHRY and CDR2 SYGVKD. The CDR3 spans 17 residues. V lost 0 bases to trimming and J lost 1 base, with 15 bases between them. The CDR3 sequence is CAISESFGNTQNTEAFF. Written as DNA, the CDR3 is TGTGCCATCAGTGAGTCTTTTGGCAATACCCAGAACACTGAAGCTTTCTTT.

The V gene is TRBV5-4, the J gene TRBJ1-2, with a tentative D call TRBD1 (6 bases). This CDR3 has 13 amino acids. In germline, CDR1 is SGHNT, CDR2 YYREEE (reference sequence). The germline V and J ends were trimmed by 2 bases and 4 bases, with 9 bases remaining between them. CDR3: CASSFQGSYGYTF. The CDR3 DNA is TGTGCCAGCAGCTTTCAGGGGAGCTATGGCTACACCTTC.

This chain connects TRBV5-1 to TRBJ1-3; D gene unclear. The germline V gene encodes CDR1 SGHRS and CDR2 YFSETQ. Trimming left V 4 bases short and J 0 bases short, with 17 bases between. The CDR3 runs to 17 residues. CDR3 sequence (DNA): TGCGCCAGCAGCGCCGATTACAGACGGATCTCTGGAAACACCATATATTTT. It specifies CASSADYRRISGNTIYF.

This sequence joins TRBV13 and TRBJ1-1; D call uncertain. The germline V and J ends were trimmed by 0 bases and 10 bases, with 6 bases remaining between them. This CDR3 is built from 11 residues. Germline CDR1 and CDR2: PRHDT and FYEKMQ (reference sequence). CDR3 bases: TGTGCCAGCAGCTTAGGGGAGGCAGCTTTCTTT. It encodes CASSLGEAAFF.